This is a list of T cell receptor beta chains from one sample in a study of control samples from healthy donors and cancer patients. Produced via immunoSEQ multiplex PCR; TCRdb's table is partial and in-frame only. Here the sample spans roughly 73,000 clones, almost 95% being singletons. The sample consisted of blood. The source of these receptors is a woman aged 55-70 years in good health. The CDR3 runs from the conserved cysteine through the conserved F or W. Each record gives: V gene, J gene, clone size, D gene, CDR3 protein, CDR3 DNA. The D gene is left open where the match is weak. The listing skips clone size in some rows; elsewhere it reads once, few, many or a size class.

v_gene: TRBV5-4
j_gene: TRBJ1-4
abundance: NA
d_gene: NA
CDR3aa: CASSFQGRGDEKLFF
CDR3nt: TGTGCCAGCAGCTTCCAGGGGCGCGGTGATGAAAAACTGTTTTTT

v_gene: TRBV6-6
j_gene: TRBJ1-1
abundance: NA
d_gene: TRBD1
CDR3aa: CASSLSQGGFGF
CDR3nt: TGTGCCAGCAGTCTCAGCCAGGGGGGGTTTGGGTTT

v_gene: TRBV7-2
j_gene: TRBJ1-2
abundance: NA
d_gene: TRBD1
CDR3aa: CASSQGGASNYGYTF
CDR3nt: TGTGCCAGCAGCCAGGGGGGAGCCAGTAACTATGGCTACACCTTC

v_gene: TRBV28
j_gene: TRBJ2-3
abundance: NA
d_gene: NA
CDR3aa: CASRPGGVGDTQYF
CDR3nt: TGTGCCAGCAGGCCCGGTGGTGTTGGAGATACGCAGTATTTT

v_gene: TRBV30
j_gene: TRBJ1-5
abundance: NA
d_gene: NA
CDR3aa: CAWRAGTYKDQPQHF
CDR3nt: TGTGCCTGGAGGGCAGGGACATACAAAGATCAGCCCCAGCATTTT

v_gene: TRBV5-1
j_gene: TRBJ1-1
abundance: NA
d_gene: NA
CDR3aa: CASTMEGGLNTEAFF
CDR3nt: TGCGCCAGCACCATGGAGGGGGGACTGAACACTGAAGCTTTCTTT

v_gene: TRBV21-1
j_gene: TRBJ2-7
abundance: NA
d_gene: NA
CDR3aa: CASSKDGETGDYEQYF
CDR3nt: TGTGCCAGCAGCAAAGATGGGGAGACAGGGGATTACGAGCAGTACTTC

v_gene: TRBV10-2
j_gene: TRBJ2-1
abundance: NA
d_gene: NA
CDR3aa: CASRGVGDEQFF
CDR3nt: TGCGCCAGCAGGGGGGTGGGGGATGAGCAGTTCTTC

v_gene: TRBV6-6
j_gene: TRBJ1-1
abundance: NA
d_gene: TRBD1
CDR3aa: CASSQGQGGNTEAFF
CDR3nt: TGTGCCAGCAGTCAAGGACAGGGTGGGAACACTGAAGCTTTCTTT

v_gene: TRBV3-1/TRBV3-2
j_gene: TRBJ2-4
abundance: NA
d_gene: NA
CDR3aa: CASSPLGSVKNIQYF
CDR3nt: TGTGCCAGCAGCCCCCTAGGGAGTGTCAAAAACATTCAGTACTTC

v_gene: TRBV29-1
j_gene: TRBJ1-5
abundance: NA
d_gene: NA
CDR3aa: CSVGGGNSNQPQHF
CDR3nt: TGCAGCGTTGGTGGAGGGAATAGCAATCAGCCCCAGCATTTT

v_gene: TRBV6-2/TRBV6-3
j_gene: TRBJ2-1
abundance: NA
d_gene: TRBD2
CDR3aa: CASSLGTSYNEQFF
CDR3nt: TGTGCCAGCAGTCTGGGGACTAGCTATAATGAGCAGTTCTTC

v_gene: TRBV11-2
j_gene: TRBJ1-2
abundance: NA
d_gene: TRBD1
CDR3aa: CASSFGTAYGYTF
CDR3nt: TGTGCCAGCAGTTTCGGGACAGCCTATGGCTACACCTTC

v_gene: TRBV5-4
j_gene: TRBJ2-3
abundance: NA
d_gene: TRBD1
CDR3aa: CASSRQGSSSTDTQYF
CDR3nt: TGTGCCAGCAGCCGACAGGGGTCCTCTAGCACAGATACGCAGTATTTT

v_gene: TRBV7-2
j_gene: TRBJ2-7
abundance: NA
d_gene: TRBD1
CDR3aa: CASSLMTGGYEQYF
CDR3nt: TGTGCCAGCAGCCTAATGACAGGGGGCTACGAGCAGTACTTC

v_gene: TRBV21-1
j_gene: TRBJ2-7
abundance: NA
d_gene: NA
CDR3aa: CASSKGAGKQGHSWNEQYF
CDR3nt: TGTGCCAGCAGCAAAGGAGCTGGTAAACAGGGGCACTCCTGGAACGAGCAGTACTTC

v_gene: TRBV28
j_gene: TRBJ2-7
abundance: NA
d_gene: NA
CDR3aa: CASSLSSGYEQYF
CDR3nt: TGTGCCAGCAGTTTATCGTCAGGTTACGAGCAGTACTTC

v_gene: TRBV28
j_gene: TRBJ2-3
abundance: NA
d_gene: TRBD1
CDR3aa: CASSKGGTGADTQYF
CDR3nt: TGTGCCAGCAGTAAAGGGGGCACAGGCGCAGATACGCAGTATTTT

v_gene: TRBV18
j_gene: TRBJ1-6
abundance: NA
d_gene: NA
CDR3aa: CASSPRDSYNSPLHF
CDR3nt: TGTGCCAGCTCACCAAGGGACTCCTATAATTCACCCCTCCACTTT

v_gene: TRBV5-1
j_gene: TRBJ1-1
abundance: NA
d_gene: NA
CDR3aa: CASSFEGAAEAFF
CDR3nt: TGCGCCAGCAGCTTTGAGGGTGCGGCTGAAGCTTTCTTT

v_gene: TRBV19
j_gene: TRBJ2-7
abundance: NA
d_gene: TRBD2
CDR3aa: CASSVHPGLAGYSYEQYF
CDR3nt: TGTGCCAGTAGTGTTCATCCGGGCCTAGCGGGTTACTCCTACGAGCAGTACTTC

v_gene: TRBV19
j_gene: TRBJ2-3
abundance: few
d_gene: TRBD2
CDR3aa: CASSIRLLAGGRTDTQYF
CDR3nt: TGTGCCAGTAGTATCAGGCTTTTGGCGGGAGGTCGCACAGATACGCAGTATTTT

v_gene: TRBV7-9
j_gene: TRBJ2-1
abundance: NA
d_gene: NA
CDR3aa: CASSLGSGRGNEQFF
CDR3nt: TGTGCCAGCAGCTTAGGTTCGGGGCGGGGCAATGAGCAGTTCTTC

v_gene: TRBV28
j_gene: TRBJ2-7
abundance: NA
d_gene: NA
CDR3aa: CASSSNKYEQYF
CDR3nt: TGTGCCAGCAGTTCCAACAAGTACGAGCAGTACTTC

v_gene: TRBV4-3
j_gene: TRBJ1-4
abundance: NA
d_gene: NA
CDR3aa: CASSQGWGRTGGNEKLFF
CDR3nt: TGCGCCAGCAGCCAGGGATGGGGTCGAACGGGAGGGAATGAAAAACTGTTTTTT

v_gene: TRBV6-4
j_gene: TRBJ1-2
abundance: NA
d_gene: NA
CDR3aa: CASSDSTWGPGGYTF
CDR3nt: TGTGCCAGCAGTGACTCGACATGGGGCCCCGGCGGCTACACCTTC

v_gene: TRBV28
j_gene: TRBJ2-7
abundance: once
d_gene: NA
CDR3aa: CASSHRRDSSYEQYF
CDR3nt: TGTGCCAGCAGTCACCGGCGGGACAGCTCCTACGAGCAGTACTTC

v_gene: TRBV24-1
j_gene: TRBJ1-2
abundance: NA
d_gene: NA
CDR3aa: CATSDFSTEDGYTF
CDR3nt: TGTGCCACCAGTGATTTCAGTACAGAAGATGGCTACACCTTC

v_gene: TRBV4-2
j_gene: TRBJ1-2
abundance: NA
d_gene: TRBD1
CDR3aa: CASSQVRDSRNGYTF
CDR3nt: TGTGCCAGCAGCCAAGTCCGGGACAGTCGGAATGGCTACACCTTC

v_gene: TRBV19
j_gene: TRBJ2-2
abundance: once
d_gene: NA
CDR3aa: CASSIRSRTGELFF
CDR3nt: TGTGCCAGTAGTATAAGGAGTCGGACCGGGGAGCTGTTTTTT

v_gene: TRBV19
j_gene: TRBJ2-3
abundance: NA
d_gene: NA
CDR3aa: CASSRGTDTQYF
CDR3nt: TGTGCCAGTAGTAGGGGCACAGATACGCAGTATTTT

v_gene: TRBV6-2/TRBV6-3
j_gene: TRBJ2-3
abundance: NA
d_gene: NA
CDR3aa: CASSSSTDTQYF
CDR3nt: TGTGCCAGCAGTAGCAGCACAGATACGCAGTATTTT

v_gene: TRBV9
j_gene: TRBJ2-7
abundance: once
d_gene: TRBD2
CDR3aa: CASSPSSGRYDEQYF
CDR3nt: TGTGCCAGCAGCCCCAGTAGCGGGAGGTACGACGAGCAGTACTTC

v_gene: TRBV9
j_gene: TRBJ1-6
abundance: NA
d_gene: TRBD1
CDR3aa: CASSVEATGLRRNSPLHF
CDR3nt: TGTGCCAGCAGCGTAGAGGCGACAGGGTTAAGACGGAATTCACCCCTCCACTTT

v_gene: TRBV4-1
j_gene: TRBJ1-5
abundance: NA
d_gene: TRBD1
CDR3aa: CASSPGTGVNQPQHF
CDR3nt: TGCGCCAGCAGCCCTGGGACAGGGGTCAATCAGCCCCAGCATTTT

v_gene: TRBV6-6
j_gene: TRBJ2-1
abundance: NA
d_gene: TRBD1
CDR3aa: CASSRNRGPSYNEQFF
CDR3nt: TGTGCCAGCAGTCGAAACAGGGGACCCTCCTACAATGAGCAGTTCTTC

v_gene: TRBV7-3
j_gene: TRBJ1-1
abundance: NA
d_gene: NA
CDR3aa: CASSFTENTEAFF
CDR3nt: TGTGCCAGCAGCTTTACAGAGAACACTGAAGCTTTCTTT

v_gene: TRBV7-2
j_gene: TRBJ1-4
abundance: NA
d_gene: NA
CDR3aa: CASSFSGGRLNEKLFF
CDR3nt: TGTGCCAGCAGCTTCAGCGGGGGGAGGCTTAATGAAAAACTGTTTTTT

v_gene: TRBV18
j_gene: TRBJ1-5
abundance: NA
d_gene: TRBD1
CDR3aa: CASSRRDRASPQHF
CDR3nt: TGTGCCAGCTCACGCCGGGACAGGGCCTCGCCCCAGCATTTT

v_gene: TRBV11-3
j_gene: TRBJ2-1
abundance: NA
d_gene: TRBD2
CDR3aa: CASSVMAGGRYEQFF
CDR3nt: TGTGCCAGCAGCGTTATGGCGGGAGGACGGTATGAGCAGTTCTTC

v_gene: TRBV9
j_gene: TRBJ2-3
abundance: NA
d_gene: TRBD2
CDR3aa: CASSSGAGGTTDTQYF
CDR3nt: TGTGCCAGCAGCTCAGGAGCGGGAGGTACCACAGATACGCAGTATTTT

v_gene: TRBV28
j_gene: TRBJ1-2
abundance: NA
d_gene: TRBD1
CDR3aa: CASRFRDRNYGYTF
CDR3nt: TGTGCCAGCAGGTTCCGGGACAGAAACTATGGCTACACCTTC

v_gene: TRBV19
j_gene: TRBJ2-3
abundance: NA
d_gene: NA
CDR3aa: CASSIGGGRRGTDTQYF
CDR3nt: TGTGCCAGTAGTATAGGGGGAGGTAGACGGGGCACAGATACGCAGTATTTT

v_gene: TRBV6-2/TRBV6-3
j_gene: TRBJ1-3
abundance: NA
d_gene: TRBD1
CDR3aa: CASSPGTGPSSGNTIYF
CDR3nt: TGTGCCAGCAGCCCTGGGACAGGGCCCTCCTCTGGAAACACCATATATTTT

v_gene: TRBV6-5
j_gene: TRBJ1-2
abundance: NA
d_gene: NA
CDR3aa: CASSPPPHYGYTF
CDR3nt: TGTGCCAGCAGCCCCCCCCCACACTATGGCTACACCTTC

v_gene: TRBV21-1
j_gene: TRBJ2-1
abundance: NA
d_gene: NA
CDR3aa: CASSTGTKNEQFF
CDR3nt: TGTGCCAGCAGCACCGGGACCAAAAATGAGCAGTTCTTC

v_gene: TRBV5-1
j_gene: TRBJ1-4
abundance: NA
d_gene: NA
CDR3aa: CASSFEVQGSALAKLFF
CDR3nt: TGCGCCAGCAGCTTTGAGGTGCAGGGTTCGGCTCTTGCAAAACTGTTTTTT

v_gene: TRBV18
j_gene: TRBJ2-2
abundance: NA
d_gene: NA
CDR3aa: CAGSSQGYTGELFF
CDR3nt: TGTGCCGGCTCATCCCAGGGGTACACCGGGGAGCTGTTTTTT

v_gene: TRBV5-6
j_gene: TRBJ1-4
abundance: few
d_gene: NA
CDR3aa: CASSLVGRNEKLFF
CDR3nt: TGTGCCAGCAGCTTGGTAGGCCGTAATGAAAAACTGTTTTTT

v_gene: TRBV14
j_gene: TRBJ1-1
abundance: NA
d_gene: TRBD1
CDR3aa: CARGQMNTEAFF
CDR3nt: TGTGCCAGGGGACAGATGAACACTGAAGCTTTCTTT

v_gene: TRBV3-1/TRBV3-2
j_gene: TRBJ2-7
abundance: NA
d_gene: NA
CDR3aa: CASSQDVFRGSYEQYF
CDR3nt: TGTGCCAGCAGCCAAGATGTGTTCCGGGGCTCCTACGAGCAGTACTTC

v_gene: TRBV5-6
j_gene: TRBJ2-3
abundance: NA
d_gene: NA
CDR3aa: CASSGESTDTQYF
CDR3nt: TGTGCCAGCAGCGGGGAATCCACAGATACGCAGTATTTT

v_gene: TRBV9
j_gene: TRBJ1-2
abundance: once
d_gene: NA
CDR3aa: CASSLVGTISNYGYTF
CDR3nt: TGTGCCAGCAGCCTTGTGGGGACCATTTCTAACTATGGCTACACCTTC

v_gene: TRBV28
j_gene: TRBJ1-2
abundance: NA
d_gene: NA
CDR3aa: CASSLVGEFGYTF
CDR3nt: TGTGCCAGCAGTTTAGTTGGGGAATTCGGCTACACCTTC

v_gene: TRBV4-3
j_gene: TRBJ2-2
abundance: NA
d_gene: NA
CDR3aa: CASSQEVGGPGELFF
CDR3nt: TGCGCCAGCAGCCAAGAAGTAGGAGGGCCCGGGGAGCTGTTTTTT

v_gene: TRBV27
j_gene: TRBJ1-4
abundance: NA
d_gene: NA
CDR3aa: CASTTGWGRSEKLFF
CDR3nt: TGTGCCAGCACCACGGGGTGGGGGAGGAGTGAAAAACTGTTTTTT

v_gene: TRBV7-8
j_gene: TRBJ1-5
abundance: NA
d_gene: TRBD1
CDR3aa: CASSFLTGTQPQHF
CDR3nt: TGTGCCAGCAGCTTCCTGACAGGGACGCAGCCCCAGCATTTT